Described below is a single T cell receptor (beta chain) sequence and its context. The antigen remains unidentified. The data stem from a study of cytomegalovirus exposure and HLA in healthy donors. The wider study: Earlier work reported about 110 million unique TCR beta sequences from 150 million to 200 million T cells. Among the approximately 400 donors who were genotyped, about 80% fell in the genetic ancestry cluster that is associated with self-reported Caucasian donors. General observations from the study: Excluded: some indistinguishable V segments such as TRBV6-2 and TRBV6-3. Researchers catalogued roughly 170 TCR beta chains as cytomegalovirus-associated.

J gave up 0 bases and V 2 bases, and 5 bases lay outside the gene matches. This CDR3 comprises 16 residues. Germline values: CDR1 SGDLS, CDR2 YYNGEE. In the PCR, 60 Vbeta and 13 Jbeta primers were used. The data were produced by immunoSEQ multiplex PCR, yet TCRdb's version contains in-frame clones alone and is incomplete. This sample carries about 150,000 clones, more than 75% of them seen once, and the ten largest clones take 6% to 8.5%. The receptor was isolated from a man aged 30 to 39 in good health and CMV-seropositive. Source material: PBMCs. The V call is TRBV9, the J call TRBJ1-3; the match to TRBD1 covers 7 bases. The CDR3 DNA reads TGTGCCAGCAGCGTGGCAGACAGGGTCTCTGGAAACACCATATATTTT. Its translation: CASSVADRVSGNTIYF.